These 18 T cell receptor beta chains were all obtained from the same sample, sequenced in a study of PD-L1 blockade in urothelial cancer. Sequencing was performed with immunoSEQ multiplex PCR; in TCRdb, only in-frame clones are kept and a portion is missing. Of about 39,000 clones in the sample, approximately 90% were seen once. Material: PBMCs, obtained around atezolizumab (anti-PD-L1) treatment. The receptors were sampled from a man between 60 and 75 years old with urothelial cancer.

The rearrangement links TRBV18 to TRBJ1-4; D remains ambiguous. Between the trimmed V and J ends, which lost 0 bases and 0 bases, there was a span of 11 bases. The CDR3 extends over 17 amino acids. Per the germline V gene, CDR1 is KGHSH and CDR2 is LQKENI. The CDR3 coding sequence is TGTGCCAGCTCACCACCCCCAGGCATTGCAACTAATGAAAAACTGTTTTTT. This translates into CASSPPPGIATNEKLFF.

This clone has a single count. The CDR3 DNA reads as TGTGCCTGGAATAGCGGGATCAGAAGTGAGCAGTTCTTC. It codes for CAWNSGIRSEQFF. This sequence joins TRBV30 and TRBJ2-1, with TRBD2 matching over 8 bases. Germline V gene data show CDR1 as GTSNPN and CDR2 as SVGIG (reference sequence). The CDR3 is 13 amino acids. V was pared by 4 bases and J by 9 bases, with 8 bases of the junction left unmatched.

The V and J genes are TRBV11-2 and TRBJ1-1; D might be TRBD1 (6 bases). The germline V and J ends were trimmed by 3 bases and 0 bases, with 11 bases remaining between them. The germline CDR1 and CDR2 sequences are SGHAT and FQNNGV. The CDR3 extends over 15 amino acids. The CDR3 here is CASSLGTHVNTEAFF. CDR3 nucleotide sequence: TGTGCCAGCAGCTTGGGGACACACGTGAACACTGAAGCTTTCTTT.

The chain employs TRBV5-1 and TRBJ2-3; D is possibly TRBD2 (6 bases). This CDR3 comprises 13 residues. The germline CDR1 and CDR2 sequences are SGHRS and YFSETQ. Trimming removed 0 bases from V and 5 bases from J, with 7 bases in between. Here the CDR3 reads CASSLAGVDTQYF. The CDR3 nucleotides read TGCGCCAGCAGCTTGGCGGGGGTAGATACGCAGTATTTT.

This sequence joins TRBV18 and TRBJ2-5; D call uncertain. The CDR3 spans 12 residues. V was shortened by 1 base and J by 5 bases, with 5 bases between the two germline ends. Germline V gives CDR1 KGHSH, CDR2 LQKENI. CDR3 bases: TGTGCCAGCTCACCACTGTATGAGACCCAGTACTTC. Amino acid sequence: CASSPLYETQYF.

The rearrangement joins TRBV14 to TRBJ2-7; 7 bases are a match to TRBD1. This CDR3 is built from 15 residues. The J segment lost 1 base and the V segment lost 2 bases, leaving 5 bases of the junction unmatched. In germline, CDR1 is SGHDN, CDR2 FVKESK. CDR3 amino acids: CASSQRQGISYEQYF. The CDR3 coding sequence is TGTGCCAGCAGCCAAAGACAGGGTATTTCCTACGAGCAGTACTTC.

This chain links TRBV7-2 with TRBJ2-7; D is unresolved. With 6 bases removed from V and 6 bases from J, the gap between germline ends came to 15 bases. CDR1 and CDR2 from the germline V gene are SGHTA and FQGNSA. The CDR3 totals 13 residues. This CDR3 is CASRMFERGEQYF. Here the CDR3 DNA reads TGTGCCAGCAGGATGTTTGAAAGAGGCGAGCAGTACTTC.

The chain has TRBV29-1 and TRBJ2-1; unclear D gene. Germline-derived CDR1 and CDR2 are SQVTM and ANQGSEA. CDR3 length: 11 residues. V gave up 3 bases and J gave up 9 bases, with 9 bases separating them. For the CDR3, the DNA is TGCAGCGTTGACGATAGTCTTGAGCAGTTCTTC. It encodes CSVDDSLEQFF.

This clone was seen just once. The chain joins TRBV6-6 to TRBJ1-3, with no clear D. The CDR3 has 16 amino acids. Trimming pared 4 bases from V and 1 base from J, leaving 14 bases between. The germline gives CDR1 MNHNY, CDR2 SVGAGI (reference sequence). The CDR3 reads CASSSYRVPSGNTIYF. DNA for the CDR3: TGTGCCAGCAGTTCTTATCGGGTTCCATCTGGAAACACCATATATTTT.

This clone appeared a few times. The V and J genes are TRBV28 and TRBJ2-2; 9 nucleotides match TRBD1. Per germline, CDR1 MDHEN and CDR2 SYDVKM. The CDR3 spans 16 residues. V gave up 2 bases and J gave up 6 bases; unmatched junction bases: 7. The CDR3 reads CASSLIGTGRAGELFF. In DNA form, the CDR3 reads TGTGCCAGCAGTTTAATTGGGACAGGGAGGGCCGGGGAGCTGTTTTTT.

The chain has TRBV5-1 and TRBJ1-1; the match to TRBD1 covers 7 bases. Germline V gene data show CDR1 as SGHRS and CDR2 as YFSETQ. Trimming cost V 2 bases and J 2 bases; bases outside gene matches: 9. This CDR3 contains 16 residues. In nucleotides, the CDR3 is TGCGCCAGCAGCTTAGACCCCGGGACAGTTAACACTGAAGCTTTCTTT. Translating it yields CASSLDPGTVNTEAFF.

The rearrangement links TRBV18 to TRBJ1-1; TRBD1 agrees at 8 bases. The CDR3 sequence is 16 residues long. Germline lookup yields CDR1 KGHSH and CDR2 LQKENI. The V gene end was trimmed by 0 bases and the J gene end by 5 bases; junction bases not matched to a gene: 8. The CDR3 loop reads CASSPPSPGGSTEAFF. DNA of the CDR3: TGTGCCAGCTCACCACCCTCCCCAGGGGGCAGTACTGAAGCTTTCTTT.

The rearrangement joins TRBV18 to TRBJ2-6; 9 bases match TRBD2. Germline lookup yields CDR1 KGHSH and CDR2 LQKENI. The junction had 12 bases not matched to a gene; V was cut back by 6 bases and J by 3 bases. The CDR3 contains 18 residues. The CDR3 bases are TGTGCCAGCTCTCAGAACGGCGGGGGGGCCTTTGGGGCCAACGTCCTGACTTTC. Amino acids: CASSQNGGGAFGANVLTF.

The chain combines TRBV5-1 with TRBJ2-5; D is perhaps TRBD2 (6 bases). V shed 0 bases and J shed 5 bases, with 11 bases lying between them. This CDR3 is 14 amino acids long. CDR1 is SGHRS and CDR2 is YFSETQ in the germline V gene. This chain's CDR3 is CASSLGRGMETQYF. The CDR3 region has the DNA TGCGCCAGCAGCTTGGGTCGGGGGATGGAGACCCAGTACTTC.

The rearrangement links TRBV15 to TRBJ2-5; TRBD1 matches at 9 bases. CDR1 LNHNV and CDR2 YYDKDF come from the germline V gene (reference sequence). J was trimmed by 4 bases and V by 0 bases; bases with no gene match: 3. The CDR3 consists of 15 residues. Written as DNA, the CDR3 is TGTGCCACCAGCAGAGATGTGGGACAGGGAGAGACCCAGTACTTC. This encodes CATSRDVGQGETQYF. The entire variable domain, with the rest obtained from reference TRBV15 and TRBJ2-5, is as follows: DAMVIQNPRYQVTQFGKPVTLSCSQTLNHNVMYWYQQKSSQAPKLLFHYYDKDFNNEADTPDNFQSRRPNTSFCFLDIRSPGLGDTAMYLCATSRDVGQGETQYFGPGTRLLVL.

This clone was detected only a few times. The chain has TRBV28 and TRBJ1-2; no clear D gene. Trimming pared 6 bases from V and 4 bases from J, leaving 9 bases between. The CDR3 extends over 12 amino acids. Looked up from germline, CDR1 is MDHEN and CDR2 is SYDVKM. CDR3 coding DNA: TGTGCCAGCAGCCGGGTCTTCTATGGCTACACCTTC. It is translated as CASSRVFYGYTF.

The gene calls are TRBV19 and TRBJ2-5, with TRBD2 matching over 8 bases. With V trimmed by 5 bases and J by 5 bases, 7 bases remained unmatched. The CDR3 is 14 amino acids. CDR1 is LNHDA and CDR2 is SQIVND in the germline V gene (reference sequence). CDR3 sequence reads: CASSGTGGDETQYF. CDR3 nucleotides: TGTGCCAGTAGTGGTACCGGGGGGGACGAGACCCAGTACTTC.

J is TRBJ2-1 and V is TRBV21-1; TRBD1, the D gene given by the table, was not confirmed from the DNA. TRBV21-1 is reported as a pseudogene. CDR3 length: 19 residues. This CDR3 is CASSGFDRGRLNSYNEQFF. CDR3 DNA sequence: TGTGCCAGCAGCGGTTTCGACAGGGGCCGCTTAAATTCCTACAATGAGCAGTTCTTC.